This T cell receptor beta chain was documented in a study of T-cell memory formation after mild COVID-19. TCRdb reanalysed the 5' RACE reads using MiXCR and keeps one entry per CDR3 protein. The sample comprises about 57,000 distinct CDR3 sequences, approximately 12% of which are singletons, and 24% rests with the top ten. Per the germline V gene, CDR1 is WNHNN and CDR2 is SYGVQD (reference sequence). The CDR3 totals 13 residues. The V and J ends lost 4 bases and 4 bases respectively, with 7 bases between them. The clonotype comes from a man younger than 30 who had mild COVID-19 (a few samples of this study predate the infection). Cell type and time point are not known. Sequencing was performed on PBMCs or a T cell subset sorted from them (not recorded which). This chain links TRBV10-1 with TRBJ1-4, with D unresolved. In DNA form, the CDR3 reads TGCGCCAGCAGTGGCAGTAATAATGAAAAACTGTTTTTT. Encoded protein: CASSGSNNEKLFF.